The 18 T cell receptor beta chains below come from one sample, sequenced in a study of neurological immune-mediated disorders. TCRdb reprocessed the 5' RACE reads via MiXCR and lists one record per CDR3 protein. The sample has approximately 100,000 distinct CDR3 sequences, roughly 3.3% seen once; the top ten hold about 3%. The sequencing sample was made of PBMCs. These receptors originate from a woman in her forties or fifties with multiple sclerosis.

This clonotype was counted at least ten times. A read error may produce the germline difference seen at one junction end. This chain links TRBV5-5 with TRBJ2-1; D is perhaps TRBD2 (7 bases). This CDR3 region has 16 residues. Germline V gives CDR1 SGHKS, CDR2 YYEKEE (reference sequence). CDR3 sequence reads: CASSPRGGGSSNEQFF. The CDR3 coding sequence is TGTGCCAGCAGCCCGCGAGGGGGGGGCTCCTCCAATGAGCAGTTCTTC.

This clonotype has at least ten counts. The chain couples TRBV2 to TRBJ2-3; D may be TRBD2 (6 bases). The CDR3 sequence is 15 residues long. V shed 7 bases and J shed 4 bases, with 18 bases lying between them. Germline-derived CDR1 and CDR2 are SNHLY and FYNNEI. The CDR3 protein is CASNFGTAGSDTQYF. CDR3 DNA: TGTGCCAGCAATTTTGGGACTGCTGGTTCAGATACGCAGTATTTT. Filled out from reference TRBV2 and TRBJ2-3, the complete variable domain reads EPEVTQTPSHQVTQMGQEVILRCVPISNHLYFYWYRQILGQKVEFLVSFYNNEISEKSEIFDDQFSVERPDGSNFTLKIRSTKLEDSAMYFCASNFGTAGSDTQYFGPGTRLTVL.

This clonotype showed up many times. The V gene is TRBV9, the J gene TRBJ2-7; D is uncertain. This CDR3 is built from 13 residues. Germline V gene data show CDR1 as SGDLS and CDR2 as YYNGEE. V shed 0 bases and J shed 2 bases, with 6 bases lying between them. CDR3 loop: CASSVGAAYEQYF. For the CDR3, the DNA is TGTGCCAGCAGCGTAGGGGCGGCCTACGAGCAGTACTTC.

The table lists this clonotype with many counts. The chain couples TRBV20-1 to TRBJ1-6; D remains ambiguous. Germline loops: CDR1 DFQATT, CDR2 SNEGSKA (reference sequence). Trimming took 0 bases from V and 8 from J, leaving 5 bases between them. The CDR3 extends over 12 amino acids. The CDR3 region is CSARDGDSPLHF. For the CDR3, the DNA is TGCAGTGCTAGAGATGGCGATTCACCCCTCCACTTT.

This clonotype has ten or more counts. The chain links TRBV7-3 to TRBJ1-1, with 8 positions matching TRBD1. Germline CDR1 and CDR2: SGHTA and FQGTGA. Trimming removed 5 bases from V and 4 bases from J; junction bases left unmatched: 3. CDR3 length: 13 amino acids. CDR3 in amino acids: CASSLDRGTEAFF. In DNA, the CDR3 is TGTGCCAGCAGCCTAGACAGGGGCACTGAAGCTTTCTTT. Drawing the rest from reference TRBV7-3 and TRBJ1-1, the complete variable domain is GAGVSQTPSNKVTEKGKYVELRCDPISGHTALYWYRQSLGQGPEFLIYFQGTGAADDSGLPNDRFFAVRPEGSVSTLKIQRTERGDSAVYLCASSLDRGTEAFFGQGTRLTVV.

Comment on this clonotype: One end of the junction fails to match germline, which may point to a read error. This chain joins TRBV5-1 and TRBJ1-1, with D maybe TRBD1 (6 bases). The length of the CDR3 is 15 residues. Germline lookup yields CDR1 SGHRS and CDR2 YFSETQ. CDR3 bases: TGCGCAAGCAGCTGGGACGCCGGGGGCACCACTGATGCTTTCTTT. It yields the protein CASSWDAGGTTDAFF.

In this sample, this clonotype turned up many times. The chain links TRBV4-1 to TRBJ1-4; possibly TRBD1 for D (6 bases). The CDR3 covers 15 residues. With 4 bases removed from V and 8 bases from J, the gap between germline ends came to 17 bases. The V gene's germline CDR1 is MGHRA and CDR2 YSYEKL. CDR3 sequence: CASSLLQGGLEKLFF. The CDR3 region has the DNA TGCGCCAGCAGCCTCCTACAGGGTGGGCTGGAAAAACTGTTTTTT.

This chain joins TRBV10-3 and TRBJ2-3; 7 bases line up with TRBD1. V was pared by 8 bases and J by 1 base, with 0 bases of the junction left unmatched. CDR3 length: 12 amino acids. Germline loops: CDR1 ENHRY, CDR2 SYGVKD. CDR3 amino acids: CAIGQGTDTQYF. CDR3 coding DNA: TGTGCCATCGGACAGGGCACAGATACGCAGTATTTT.

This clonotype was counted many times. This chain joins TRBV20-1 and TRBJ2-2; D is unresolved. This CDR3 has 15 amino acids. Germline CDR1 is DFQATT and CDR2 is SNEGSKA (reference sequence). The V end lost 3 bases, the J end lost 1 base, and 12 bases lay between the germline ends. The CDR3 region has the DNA TGCAGTGCTAGTGCTGTAGGTCGGAACACCGGGGAGCTGTTTTTT. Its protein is CSASAVGRNTGELFF.

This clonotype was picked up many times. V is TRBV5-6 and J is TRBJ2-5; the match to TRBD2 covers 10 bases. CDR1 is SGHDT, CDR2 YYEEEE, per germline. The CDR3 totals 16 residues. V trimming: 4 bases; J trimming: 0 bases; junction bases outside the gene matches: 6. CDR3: CASSPRLAGHQETQYF. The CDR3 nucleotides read TGTGCCAGCAGCCCCCGACTAGCGGGTCACCAAGAGACCCAGTACTTC.

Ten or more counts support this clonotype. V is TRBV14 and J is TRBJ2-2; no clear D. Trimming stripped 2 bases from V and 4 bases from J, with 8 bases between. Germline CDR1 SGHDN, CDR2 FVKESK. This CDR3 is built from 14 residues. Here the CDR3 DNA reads TGTGCCAGCAGCCAAAGGAAGGGCACCGGGGAGCTGTTTTTT. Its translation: CASSQRKGTGELFF. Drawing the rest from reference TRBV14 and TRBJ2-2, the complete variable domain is EAGVTQFPSHSVIEKGQTVTLRCDPISGHDNLYWYRRVMGKEIKFLLHFVKESKQDESGMPNNRFLAERTGGTYSTLKVQPAELEDSGVYFCASSQRKGTGELFFGEGSRLTVL.

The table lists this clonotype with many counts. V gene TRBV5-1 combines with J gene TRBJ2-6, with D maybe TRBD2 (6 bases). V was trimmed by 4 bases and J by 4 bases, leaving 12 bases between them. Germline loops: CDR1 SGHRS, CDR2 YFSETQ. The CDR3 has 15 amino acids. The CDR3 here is CASSPRGGGANVLTF. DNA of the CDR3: TGCGCCAGCAGCCCCCGGGGAGGCGGGGCCAACGTCCTGACTTTC.

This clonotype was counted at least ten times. The CDR3 nucleotides read TGTGCCAGCAGTCGGGACCTTAACTCCGGGGAGCTGTTTTTT. Residues: CASSRDLNSGELFF. V and J are TRBV12-3 or TRBV12-4 and TRBJ2-2; the D call may be TRBD1 or TRBD2 (5 bases each). Between the trimmed V and J ends, which lost 5 bases and 6 bases, there was a span of 13 bases. The CDR3 contains 14 residues.

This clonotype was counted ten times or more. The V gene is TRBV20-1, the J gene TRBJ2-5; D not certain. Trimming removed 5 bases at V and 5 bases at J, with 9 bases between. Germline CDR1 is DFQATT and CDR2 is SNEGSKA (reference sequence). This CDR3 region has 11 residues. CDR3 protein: CSAPSVETQYF. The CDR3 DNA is TGCAGTGCTCCTAGTGTGGAGACCCAGTACTTC.

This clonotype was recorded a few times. This chain's CDR3 is CSAKVAGVYEQYF. Written as DNA, the CDR3 is TGCAGTGCTAAGGTAGCGGGGGTTTACGAGCAGTACTTC. The J gene is TRBJ2-7, the V gene TRBV20-1; 9 bases are a match to TRBD2. Germline assignment: CDR1 DFQATT and CDR2 SNEGSKA (reference sequence). There are 13 residues in the CDR3. J was trimmed by 4 bases and V by 4 bases; bases with no gene match: 5.

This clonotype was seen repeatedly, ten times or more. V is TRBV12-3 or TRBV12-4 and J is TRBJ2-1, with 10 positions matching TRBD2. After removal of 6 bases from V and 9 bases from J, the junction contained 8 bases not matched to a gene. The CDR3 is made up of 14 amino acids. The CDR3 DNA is TGTGCCAGCAGCCCCAGCGGGGGGGGAGGTGAGCAGTTCTTC. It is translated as CASSPSGGGGEQFF.

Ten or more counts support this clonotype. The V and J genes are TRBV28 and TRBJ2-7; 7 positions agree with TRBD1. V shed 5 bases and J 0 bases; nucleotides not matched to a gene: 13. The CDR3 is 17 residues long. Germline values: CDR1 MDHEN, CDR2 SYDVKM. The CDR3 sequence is CASSPTWGTATSYEQYF. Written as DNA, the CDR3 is TGTGCCAGCAGTCCCACCTGGGGGACAGCCACCTCCTACGAGCAGTACTTC.

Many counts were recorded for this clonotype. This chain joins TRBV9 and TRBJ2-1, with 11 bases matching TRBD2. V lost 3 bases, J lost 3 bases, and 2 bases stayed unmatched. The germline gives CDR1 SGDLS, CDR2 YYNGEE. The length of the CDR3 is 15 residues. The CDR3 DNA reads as TGTGCCAGCAGCGGGGGGACTAGCGGCTACAATGAGCAGTTCTTC. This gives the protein CASSGGTSGYNEQFF.